This T cell receptor beta chain was sequenced for a study of cytomegalovirus exposure and HLA in healthy donors. General study findings and limits: The finding came from a later analysis; first-cohort TCR clusters tended to co-occur in the roughly 120 validation repertoires. Rarity held for most TCR sequences, but there were some public TCRs that occurred in many donors. Cytomegalovirus association was assigned to 170 or so TCR beta chains.

Trimming pared 5 bases from V and 1 base from J, leaving 9 bases between. The CDR3 spans 13 residues. Germline V gene data show CDR1 as SGDLS and CDR2 as YYNGEE. TCRdb's copy holds only in-frame clones and misses some; the assay was immunoSEQ multiplex PCR. The data show around 80,000 clones, around 96% seen once. Details on this clone: The antigen remains unidentified.

The TCR was taken from a woman younger than 30 in good health and CMV-seronegative. Sequencing was carried out using PBMCs. This rearrangement joins TRBV9 to TRBJ1-2; unclear D gene. CDR3 sequence (DNA): TGTGCCAGCAGAGATACAGTTAACTATGGCTACACCTTC. Its protein is CASRDTVNYGYTF.